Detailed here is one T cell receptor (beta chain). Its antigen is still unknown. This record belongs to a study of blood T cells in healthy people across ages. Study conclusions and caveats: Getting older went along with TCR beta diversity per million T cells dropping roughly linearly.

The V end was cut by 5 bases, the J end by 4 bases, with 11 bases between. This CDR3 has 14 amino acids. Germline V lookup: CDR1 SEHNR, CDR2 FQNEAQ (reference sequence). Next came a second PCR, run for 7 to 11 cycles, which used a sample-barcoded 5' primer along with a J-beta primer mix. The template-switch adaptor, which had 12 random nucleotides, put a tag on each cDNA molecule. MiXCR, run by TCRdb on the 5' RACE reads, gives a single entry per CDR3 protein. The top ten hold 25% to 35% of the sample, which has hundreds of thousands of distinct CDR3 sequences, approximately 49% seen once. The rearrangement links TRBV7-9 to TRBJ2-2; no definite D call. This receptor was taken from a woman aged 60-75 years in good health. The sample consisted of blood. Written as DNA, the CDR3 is TGTGCCAGCAGCCTAGGAGTTCGCACCGGGGAGCTGTTTTTT. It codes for CASSLGVRTGELFF.